These T cell receptor beta chains were read from a single sample in a study of blood T cell repertoires in COVID-19. Produced via immunoSEQ multiplex PCR; TCRdb's table is partial and in-frame only. The sample consists of 130,000 to 150,000 clones, around nine tenths of them appearing once. The sequencing sample was made of peripheral blood. All receptors come from a human donor in a cohort sampled during active COVID-19. CDR3s include the opening cysteine and the closing phenylalanine or tryptophan. Fields, in order: D gene, V gene, clone size, J gene, CDR3 protein, CDR3 DNA. D genes are given only for firm matches. Expanded clones get a size class; other rows say once, few or many, or leave the size out.

D gene: -
V gene: TRBV9
clone size: -
J gene: TRBJ2-1
CDR3 protein: CASSPSGGTSWNEQFF
CDR3 DNA: TGTGCCAGCAGCCCTAGTGGGGGGACCTCTTGGAATGAGCAGTTCTTC

D gene: -
V gene: TRBV4-2
clone size: -
J gene: TRBJ2-1
CDR3 protein: CASSQDPGVGNEQFF
CDR3 DNA: TGTGCCAGCAGCCAAGATCCGGGAGTGGGTAATGAGCAGTTCTTC

D gene: TRBD2
V gene: TRBV6-2/TRBV6-3
clone size: -
J gene: TRBJ2-7
CDR3 protein: CASSRLAGEHEQYF
CDR3 DNA: TGTGCCAGCAGCCGCCTGGCGGGAGAGCACGAGCAGTACTTC

D gene: -
V gene: TRBV4-1
clone size: -
J gene: TRBJ1-1
CDR3 protein: CASSQVGLTMNTEAFF
CDR3 DNA: TGCGCCAGCAGCCAAGTTGGGTTGACAATGAACACTGAAGCTTTCTTT

D gene: -
V gene: TRBV2
clone size: -
J gene: TRBJ2-7
CDR3 protein: CASSLRLRFYEQYF
CDR3 DNA: TGTGCCAGCAGTCTAAGACTACGATTCTACGAGCAGTACTTC

D gene: TRBD1
V gene: TRBV3-1/TRBV3-2
clone size: -
J gene: TRBJ1-2
CDR3 protein: CASSRYSVRTGTLGYTF
CDR3 DNA: TGTGCCAGCAGCCGGTATTCCGTAAGGACAGGGACGTTGGGCTACACCTTC

D gene: -
V gene: TRBV19
clone size: -
J gene: TRBJ1-1
CDR3 protein: CASSIPGLYTEAFF
CDR3 DNA: TGTGCCAGTAGTATCCCAGGGTTGTACACTGAAGCTTTCTTT

D gene: TRBD1
V gene: TRBV7-8
clone size: -
J gene: TRBJ2-1
CDR3 protein: CASSFPPPETGDHYEQFF
CDR3 DNA: TGTGCCAGCAGCTTTCCCCCCCCCGAGACAGGGGATCACTATGAGCAGTTCTTC

D gene: TRBD1
V gene: TRBV28
clone size: once
J gene: TRBJ2-2
CDR3 protein: CASSLGLQGTGELFF
CDR3 DNA: TGTGCCAGCAGTTTAGGGTTACAGGGGACCGGGGAGCTGTTTTTT

D gene: -
V gene: TRBV19
clone size: -
J gene: TRBJ2-7
CDR3 protein: CASSIGGGFGEQYF
CDR3 DNA: TGTGCCAGTAGTATCGGAGGGGGCTTCGGCGAGCAGTACTTC

D gene: -
V gene: TRBV6-5
clone size: few
J gene: TRBJ1-1
CDR3 protein: CASSTGPMNTEAFF
CDR3 DNA: TGTGCCAGCAGTACAGGGCCCATGAACACTGAAGCTTTCTTT

D gene: TRBD1
V gene: TRBV6-5
clone size: -
J gene: TRBJ2-7
CDR3 protein: CASSRQGSPYEQYF
CDR3 DNA: TGTGCCAGCAGTCGACAGGGTTCACCCTACGAGCAGTACTTC

D gene: TRBD1
V gene: TRBV18
clone size: -
J gene: TRBJ2-3
CDR3 protein: CASSRQGAVDTDTQYF
CDR3 DNA: TGTGCCAGCTCACGACAGGGGGCAGTAGACACAGATACGCAGTATTTT

D gene: TRBD2
V gene: TRBV6-2/TRBV6-3
clone size: -
J gene: TRBJ2-7
CDR3 protein: CASSYSSGGVSYEQYF
CDR3 DNA: TGTGCCAGCAGTTACTCGAGCGGGGGAGTAAGCTACGAGCAGTACTTC

D gene: TRBD2
V gene: TRBV19
clone size: once
J gene: TRBJ2-3
CDR3 protein: CASGSGQNTDTQYF
CDR3 DNA: TGTGCCAGCGGTAGCGGGCAAAACACAGATACGCAGTATTTT

D gene: -
V gene: TRBV6-5
clone size: few
J gene: TRBJ2-7
CDR3 protein: CASRSVSYEQYF
CDR3 DNA: TGTGCCAGCAGATCGGTATCCTACGAGCAGTACTTC

D gene: -
V gene: TRBV18
clone size: -
J gene: TRBJ1-1
CDR3 protein: CASSPVEGNTEAFF
CDR3 DNA: TGTGCCAGCTCACCTGTAGAGGGGAACACTGAAGCTTTCTTT

D gene: -
V gene: TRBV4-2
clone size: -
J gene: TRBJ2-7
CDR3 protein: CASSQEGVERAYEQYF
CDR3 DNA: TGTGCCAGCAGCCAGGAAGGGGTGGAACGAGCCTACGAGCAGTACTTC

D gene: TRBD2
V gene: TRBV9
clone size: -
J gene: TRBJ2-5
CDR3 protein: CASSVYGGDEETQYF
CDR3 DNA: TGTGCCAGCAGCGTATATGGGGGGGATGAGGAGACCCAGTACTTC

D gene: TRBD2
V gene: TRBV3-1/TRBV3-2
clone size: -
J gene: TRBJ2-3
CDR3 protein: CASSRKTSGGDTQYF
CDR3 DNA: TGTGCCAGCAGCCGGAAGACTAGCGGGGGCGATACGCAGTATTTT

D gene: -
V gene: TRBV6-6
clone size: -
J gene: TRBJ2-7
CDR3 protein: CASMGLATLGEQYF
CDR3 DNA: TGTGCCAGCATGGGCCTAGCGACTTTAGGAGAGCAGTACTTC

D gene: -
V gene: TRBV7-2
clone size: once
J gene: TRBJ2-7
CDR3 protein: CASSLGTRSSYEQYF
CDR3 DNA: TGTGCCAGCAGCTTAGGTACTAGGAGCTCCTACGAGCAGTACTTC

D gene: TRBD1
V gene: TRBV29-1
clone size: -
J gene: TRBJ1-2
CDR3 protein: CSVEDPGQDYGYTF
CDR3 DNA: TGCAGCGTTGAAGATCCGGGACAGGACTATGGCTACACCTTC

D gene: -
V gene: TRBV7-2
clone size: -
J gene: TRBJ2-1
CDR3 protein: CASSFRASLNNEQFF
CDR3 DNA: TGTGCCAGCAGCTTTAGGGCTAGCTTGAACAATGAGCAGTTCTTC

D gene: TRBD2
V gene: TRBV10-1
clone size: -
J gene: TRBJ2-2
CDR3 protein: CASSESRGTATGELFF
CDR3 DNA: TGCGCCAGCAGTGAGTCGCGGGGGACGGCCACCGGGGAGCTGTTTTTT

D gene: TRBD1
V gene: TRBV28
clone size: once
J gene: TRBJ1-5
CDR3 protein: CASTGTGASNQPQHF
CDR3 DNA: TGTGCCAGCACTGGGACAGGGGCTAGCAATCAGCCCCAGCATTTT

D gene: -
V gene: TRBV27
clone size: -
J gene: TRBJ2-7
CDR3 protein: CASSLGRKATYEQYF
CDR3 DNA: TGTGCCAGCAGTTTGGGCCGGAAAGCAACCTACGAGCAGTACTTC